The rows below give T cell receptor beta chains drawn from one sample of a study of T cell responses to AZD1222 COVID-19 vaccine. Profiling relied on immunoSEQ multiplex PCR, and the TCRdb table lists in-frame clones only, not all of them. The repertoire holds 50,000 to 60,000 clones, with nearly 80% as singletons. The sequences come from peripheral blood, collected 28 days after the second AZD1222 dose. The receptor source for this set is an adult who received the AZD1222 COVID-19 vaccine. Each CDR3 is given with its conserved first and last residue. The D gene is left open where the match is weak. Expanded clones are given a class, and other clones once, few, many or no size at all.

NA	TRBV4-1	NA	TRBJ2-3	CASSQELASTDTQYF	TGCGCCAGCAGCCAGGAACTAGCTAGCACAGATACGCAGTATTTT
TRBD1	TRBV28	NA	TRBJ1-4	CASSLTGDTNEKLFF	TGTGCCAGCAGCCTTACAGGGGATACTAATGAAAAACTGTTTTTT
TRBD1	TRBV19	NA	TRBJ1-5	CASSPGQGGQPQHF	TGTGCCAGTAGTCCCGGGCAGGGGGGACAGCCCCAGCATTTT
NA	TRBV7-2	NA	TRBJ1-2	CASSLDRRVNYGYTF	TGTGCCAGCAGCTTAGACCGCCGAGTCAACTATGGCTACACCTTC
TRBD2	TRBV30	NA	TRBJ2-1	CAWSGRVASGVSSYNEQFF	TGTGCCTGGAGCGGCCGTGTCGCTAGCGGGGTTAGCTCCTACAATGAGCAGTTCTTC
NA	TRBV28	NA	TRBJ2-1	CASSLGAKSYNEQFF	TGTGCCAGCAGTTTAGGGGCGAAATCCTACAATGAGCAGTTCTTC
NA	TRBV6-5	NA	TRBJ2-5	CASGQLQETQYF	TGTGCCAGCGGGCAGTTACAAGAGACCCAGTACTTC
TRBD1	TRBV6-1	NA	TRBJ2-2	CASSEGGQGAGGELFF	TGTGCCAGCAGTGAAGGCGGACAGGGGGCCGGCGGGGAGCTGTTTTTT
NA	TRBV27	few	TRBJ1-6	CASSLRREFLALHF	TGTGCCAGCAGTTTACGCCGGGAGTTTCTCGCCCTCCACTTT
TRBD1	TRBV4-2	NA	TRBJ2-3	CASSQSTRGFTDTQYF	TGTGCCAGCAGCCAATCTACCAGGGGGTTCACAGATACGCAGTATTTT
NA	TRBV10-2	NA	TRBJ2-3	CASSEERWERWYGTDTQYF	TGCGCCAGCAGTGAGGAAAGGTGGGAGCGGTGGTATGGCACAGATACGCAGTATTTT
NA	TRBV28	once	TRBJ1-1	CASVPRRYMNTEAFF	TGTGCCAGCGTCCCACGGAGGTACATGAACACTGAAGCTTTCTTT
TRBD1	TRBV11-2	once	TRBJ1-4	CASREGTRGREKLFF	TGTGCCAGCAGGGAAGGGACCAGGGGGCGTGAAAAACTGTTTTTT
NA	TRBV29-1	NA	TRBJ1-2	CSVEGGGRGYTF	TGCAGCGTTGAAGGGGGGGGTCGTGGCTACACCTTC
TRBD1	TRBV28	NA	TRBJ1-5	CASSFSSGTGSQPQHF	TGTGCCAGCAGTTTTTCTTCCGGGACAGGGAGCCAGCCCCAGCATTTT
NA	TRBV6-5	NA	TRBJ2-1	CASSKTGFNNEQFF	TGTGCCAGCAGCAAAACAGGGTTTAACAATGAGCAGTTCTTC
TRBD1	TRBV6-5	once	TRBJ1-1	CASTFGQGNTEAFF	TGTGCCAGCACCTTTGGACAGGGAAACACTGAAGCTTTCTTT